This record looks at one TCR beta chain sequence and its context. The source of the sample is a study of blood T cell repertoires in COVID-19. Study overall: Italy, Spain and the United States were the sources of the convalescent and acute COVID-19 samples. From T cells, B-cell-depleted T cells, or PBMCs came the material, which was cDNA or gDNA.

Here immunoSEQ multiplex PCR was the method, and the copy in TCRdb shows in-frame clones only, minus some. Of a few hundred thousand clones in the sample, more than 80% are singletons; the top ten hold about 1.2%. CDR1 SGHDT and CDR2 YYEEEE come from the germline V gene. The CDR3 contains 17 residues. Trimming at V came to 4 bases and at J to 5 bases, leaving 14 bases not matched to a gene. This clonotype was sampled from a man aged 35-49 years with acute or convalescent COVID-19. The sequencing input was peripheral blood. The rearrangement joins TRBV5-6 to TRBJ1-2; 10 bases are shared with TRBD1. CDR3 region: CASSGAGTGAENYGYTF. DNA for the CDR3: TGTGCCAGCAGCGGCGCCGGGACAGGGGCCGAGAATTATGGCTACACCTTC. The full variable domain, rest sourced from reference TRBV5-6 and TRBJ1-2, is DAGVTQSPTHLIKTRGQQVTLRCSPKSGHDTVSWYQQALGQGPQFIFQYYEEEERQRGNFPDRFSGHQFPNYSSELNVNALLLGDSALYLCASSGAGTGAENYGYTFGSGTRLTVV.